This is a list of T cell receptor beta chains from one sample in a study of control samples from healthy donors and cancer patients. Measured with immunoSEQ multiplex PCR; TCRdb has only the in-frame clones, and not every one. The table includes some 78,000 clones, 85% to 90% detected once. Source material: blood. The receptors shown here come from a woman aged 60-70 years in good health. CDR3s include the opening cysteine and the closing phenylalanine or tryptophan. The size entry is marked missing in some rows and otherwise reads once, few, many or a size class.

J gene: TRBJ2-3; V gene: TRBV24-1; clone size: .; CDR3 protein: CATSDPTFRDRGTDTQYF
J gene: TRBJ2-2; V gene: TRBV7-9; clone size: once; CDR3 protein: CASSLGSPNTGELFF
J gene: TRBJ1-1; V gene: TRBV7-6; clone size: .; CDR3 protein: CASSPTQGARTEAFF
J gene: TRBJ2-2; V gene: TRBV18; clone size: .; CDR3 protein: CASSPRLLATGELFF
J gene: TRBJ2-2; V gene: TRBV6-5; clone size: .; CDR3 protein: CASRTGANAGELFF
J gene: TRBJ1-1; V gene: TRBV5-5; clone size: .; CDR3 protein: CASSLVAVNTEAFF
J gene: TRBJ1-2; V gene: TRBV28; clone size: .; CDR3 protein: CASRPPGTGNYGYTF
J gene: TRBJ1-4; V gene: TRBV4-1; clone size: few; CDR3 protein: CASSPYHPRQATNEKLFF
J gene: TRBJ2-2; V gene: TRBV18; clone size: .; CDR3 protein: CASSPPGGFTGELFF
J gene: TRBJ1-2; V gene: TRBV28; clone size: .; CDR3 protein: CASSFPSGAGYGYTF
J gene: TRBJ1-2; V gene: TRBV10-3; clone size: .; CDR3 protein: CAIHPGQSYGYTF
J gene: TRBJ2-3; V gene: TRBV4-1; clone size: .; CDR3 protein: CASSPGLAGDTDTQYF
J gene: TRBJ1-2; V gene: TRBV18; clone size: .; CDR3 protein: CASSPPDRNYGYTF
J gene: TRBJ1-1; V gene: TRBV5-1; clone size: .; CDR3 protein: CASSSDRFPEAFF
J gene: TRBJ1-6; V gene: TRBV6-6; clone size: .; CDR3 protein: CASSSLDNSPLHF
J gene: TRBJ1-1; V gene: TRBV11-1; clone size: .; CDR3 protein: CASSLVVGTEAFF
J gene: TRBJ2-7; V gene: TRBV6-6; clone size: .; CDR3 protein: CASRPTSGSVQQYF
J gene: TRBJ2-1; V gene: TRBV5-1; clone size: .; CDR3 protein: CASSWGQTYNEQFF
J gene: TRBJ2-5; V gene: TRBV6-2/TRBV6-3; clone size: .; CDR3 protein: CASSYSRTSGRAETQYF
J gene: TRBJ1-1; V gene: TRBV5-6; clone size: .; CDR3 protein: CASSWRGVGTEAFF
J gene: TRBJ1-2; V gene: TRBV6-5; clone size: once; CDR3 protein: CASSYPAGGSYGYTF
J gene: TRBJ1-2; V gene: TRBV5-1; clone size: .; CDR3 protein: CASSSRQGAEGYTF
J gene: TRBJ2-7; V gene: TRBV7-9; clone size: .; CDR3 protein: CASSPRARTYEQYF
J gene: TRBJ2-5; V gene: TRBV20-1; clone size: .; CDR3 protein: CSASLAGAQETQYF
J gene: TRBJ2-2; V gene: TRBV30; clone size: .; CDR3 protein: CAWSEGERAETGELFF
J gene: TRBJ2-3; V gene: TRBV10-1; clone size: .; CDR3 protein: CASSESLTDTQYF
J gene: TRBJ1-2; V gene: TRBV5-5; clone size: .; CDR3 protein: CASSRARGPRYGYTF
J gene: TRBJ1-1; V gene: TRBV18; clone size: .; CDR3 protein: CASSPRTENTEAFF
J gene: TRBJ1-1; V gene: TRBV7-6; clone size: .; CDR3 protein: CASSSVGRSTEAFF
J gene: TRBJ2-2; V gene: TRBV27; clone size: once; CDR3 protein: CASSPTTTGELFF
J gene: TRBJ2-5; V gene: TRBV19; clone size: .; CDR3 protein: CASSISAPSRETQYF
J gene: TRBJ1-2; V gene: TRBV19; clone size: .; CDR3 protein: CASSIGTGADLYGYTF
J gene: TRBJ1-6; V gene: TRBV5-6; clone size: .; CDR3 protein: CASSPRVNSPLHF
J gene: TRBJ2-5; V gene: TRBV7-6; clone size: .; CDR3 protein: CASSPRLAGTQETQYF
J gene: TRBJ1-6; V gene: TRBV19; clone size: .; CDR3 protein: CASSRLQGWASPLHF
J gene: TRBJ1-1; V gene: TRBV2; clone size: .; CDR3 protein: CASSVNRGRGTEAFF
J gene: TRBJ1-1; V gene: TRBV28; clone size: .; CDR3 protein: CASSLSFLGTEAFF
J gene: TRBJ2-6; V gene: TRBV3-1/TRBV3-2; clone size: .; CDR3 protein: CASSKSSPRQGHRANVLTF
J gene: TRBJ2-2; V gene: TRBV19; clone size: .; CDR3 protein: CASSNPRGSGDTGELFF
J gene: TRBJ2-7; V gene: TRBV7-2; clone size: .; CDR3 protein: CASSLFGSEAYEQYF
J gene: TRBJ2-5; V gene: TRBV11-2; clone size: .; CDR3 protein: CASSFTAWGETQYF
J gene: TRBJ2-7; V gene: TRBV30; clone size: .; CDR3 protein: CAWTSGKAQYF
J gene: TRBJ2-7; V gene: TRBV6-1; clone size: .; CDR3 protein: CASSEAERGHREQYF
J gene: TRBJ2-7; V gene: TRBV5-1; clone size: .; CDR3 protein: CASREGITLSYEQYF
J gene: TRBJ2-1; V gene: TRBV2; clone size: .; CDR3 protein: CASSRDSLYNEQFF
J gene: TRBJ2-5; V gene: TRBV5-1; clone size: .; CDR3 protein: CASSSLGFGGQETQYF
J gene: TRBJ1-4; V gene: TRBV6-6; clone size: .; CDR3 protein: CASSYTDVGEKLFF